The sequence of this T cell receptor beta chain was determined in a study of response to subunit inactivated influenza vaccine. Overall study results and limits: The authors suggested that every seasonal influenza vaccination recruits few new T cells.

This CDR3 region has 14 residues. V was cut by 4 bases and J by 0 bases, with 7 bases left in between. CDR1 is DFQATT, CDR2 SNEGSKA, per germline (reference sequence). This clonotype was found a few times. Its antigen is still unknown. In TCRdb, the RT-PCR reads were re-called with MiXCR into one record per CDR3 protein. The data contain about 780,000 distinct CDR3 sequences, about 18% of them seen just once; the ten biggest clones take up 11%. Sequences were derived from PBMCs from blood, sampled about 5 days after vaccination. The chain uses TRBV20-1 and TRBJ2-6, with D uncertain. The origin of this receptor is a middle-aged man who received an inactivated influenza vaccine. The CDR3 bases are TGCAGTGCTACAGCAAGCTCTGGGGCCAACGTCCTGACTTTC. Protein sequence: CSATASSGANVLTF.